The 16 T cell receptor beta chains below come from one sample, sequenced in a study of cytomegalovirus exposure and HLA in healthy donors. PCR amplification relied on 60 Vbeta primers (plus 13 Jbeta primers). Method: immunoSEQ multiplex PCR; TCRdb's copy keeps in-frame clones and lacks some. Of about 78,000 clones listed, 55% to 85% are singletons. Sequenced material: PBMCs. These receptors were taken from a woman aged 40 to 50 in good health and CMV-seropositive.

In DNA, the CDR3 is TGTGCCAGCAGCGCGCTAAACTATGGCTACACCTTC. Residues: CASSALNYGYTF. V usage is TRBV2 and J usage is TRBJ1-2; no clear D gene. The V end lost 6 bases, the J end lost 2 bases, and 7 bases lay between the germline ends. Germline V gene data show CDR1 as SNHLY and CDR2 as FYNNEI. This CDR3 spans 12 amino acids.

The chain links TRBV10-1 to TRBJ2-1; 13 bases are a match to TRBD2. CDR1 and CDR2 (germline): WNHNN, SYGVQD (reference sequence). The length of the CDR3 is 14 residues. The junction had 5 bases not matched to a gene; V was cut back by 6 bases and J by 9 bases. The CDR3 spells CASSEGLAGREQFF. Written as DNA, the CDR3 is TGCGCCAGCAGCGAGGGACTAGCGGGACGTGAGCAGTTCTTC.

The chain joins TRBV6-6 to TRBJ1-2, with 9 bases matching TRBD1. Germline CDR1 is MNHNY and CDR2 is SVGAGI (reference sequence). This CDR3 has 15 residues. The V segment lost 6 bases and the J segment 7 bases; nucleotides outside the gene matches: 12. CDR3 residues: CASSLRLRDRAGYTF. CDR3 DNA sequence: TGTGCCAGCAGCCTACGCCTCCGGGACAGGGCTGGCTACACCTTC.

The CDR3 spells CASSPGRGGVYEQYF. The CDR3 bases are TGTGCCAGCAGCCCGGGGCGGGGGGGCGTATACGAGCAGTACTTC. The J gene is TRBJ2-7, the V gene TRBV5-8; 9 bases agree with TRBD2. There are 15 residues in the CDR3. Unmatched junction bases numbered 9, after V lost 4 bases and J lost 4 bases. Germline values: CDR1 SGHTS, CDR2 YDEGEE.

The chain links TRBV6-5 to TRBJ2-7; TRBD1 aligns across 8 bases. V lost 2 bases, J lost 7 bases, and 7 bases stayed unmatched. Germline CDR1 is MNHEY and CDR2 is SVGAGI. The CDR3 is made up of 14 amino acids. CDR3 loop: CASSYRDRGGEQYF. The CDR3 DNA sequence: TGTGCCAGCAGTTACAGAGACAGGGGAGGAGAGCAGTACTTC.

This chain links TRBV2 with TRBJ1-1; weak D call: TRBD1 (6 bases). V lost 0 bases and J lost 5, with 10 bases in between. The CDR3 has 14 residues. Germline V gene sequence: CDR1 SNHLY, CDR2 FYNNEI. CDR3 nucleotides: TGTGCCAGCAGTGAAGCCAGGGGTCCGACTGAAGCTTTCTTT. Translating gives CASSEARGPTEAFF.

J is TRBJ1-2 and V is TRBV30, with 7 positions matching TRBD1. The V gene end was trimmed by 4 bases and the J gene end by 4 bases; junction bases not matched to a gene: 15. Germline CDR1 GTSNPN, CDR2 SVGIG (reference sequence). This CDR3 has 16 amino acids. The CDR3 loop is CAWIVGTDTISYGYTF. DNA of the CDR3: TGTGCCTGGATAGTAGGGACAGATACTATTTCCTATGGCTACACCTTC.

The CDR3 region has the DNA TGCGCCAGCAGCGCCCACCGGGACACCTACGAGCAGTACTTC. Translating it yields CASSAHRDTYEQYF. This chain uses TRBV5-1 with TRBJ2-7; the D gene is possibly TRBD1 (6 bases). The CDR3 consists of 14 residues. Germline-derived CDR1 and CDR2 are SGHRS and YFSETQ. Trimming stripped 4 bases from V and 2 bases from J, with 13 bases between.

CDR3 nucleotide sequence: TGTGCCAGCAGCTTCCGGGGGACTAACACTGAAGCTTTCTTT. This codes for CASSFRGTNTEAFF. The chain links TRBV11-2 to TRBJ1-1, with D possibly being TRBD1 (5 bases). The CDR3 runs 14 residues. With 3 bases removed from V and 2 bases from J, the gap between germline ends came to 10 bases. Germline V gives CDR1 SGHAT, CDR2 FQNNGV.

The chain carries TRBV29-1 and TRBJ1-1; the D gene is possibly TRBD1 (6 bases). The CDR3 has 17 residues. Looked up from germline, CDR1 is SQVTM and CDR2 is ANQGSEA. Trimming left V 4 bases short and J 5 bases short, with 26 bases between. Here the CDR3 reads CSVGYPGIEGVGTEAFF. The CDR3 bases are TGCAGCGTTGGGTACCCAGGGATTGAGGGGGTTGGAACTGAAGCTTTCTTT.

This clone appeared once. The chain employs TRBV29-1 and TRBJ1-1, with TRBD1 as a possible D gene (6 bases). There are 13 residues in the CDR3. Germline CDR1 reads SQVTM; CDR2 reads ANQGSEA. Trimming left V 7 bases short and J 4 bases short, with 16 bases between. This CDR3 reads CSATPGQFTEAFF. CDR3 nucleotides: TGCAGCGCTACACCCGGACAGTTCACTGAAGCTTTCTTT.

The V call is TRBV5-1, the J call TRBJ2-2; D remains ambiguous. Deletions cut 0 bases from V and 5 bases from J, with 5 bases between. In germline, CDR1 is SGHRS, CDR2 YFSETQ. This CDR3 spans 13 amino acids. Written as DNA, the CDR3 is TGCGCCAGCAGCTTGGCGGGTACCGGGGAGCTGTTTTTT. This translates into CASSLAGTGELFF.

This chain joins TRBV5-6 and TRBJ1-6; no definite D call. CDR1 is SGHDT, CDR2 YYEEEE, per germline. V was trimmed by 1 base and J by 3 bases, leaving 11 bases between them. The CDR3 runs to 16 residues. DNA of the CDR3: TGTGCCAGCAGCTTGTTTGAGGCCCGCTATAATTCACCCCTCCACTTT. Amino acid sequence: CASSLFEARYNSPLHF.

The table lists this clone with a few counts. The rearrangement uses TRBV19 and TRBJ1-1; TRBD1 aligns across 7 bases. The CDR3 length is 14 residues. V shed 4 bases and J 3 bases; nucleotides not matched to a gene: 5. Per the germline V gene, CDR1 is LNHDA and CDR2 is SQIVND (reference sequence). In DNA, the CDR3 is TGTGCCAGTAGTAACCCAGGGGGATACACTGAAGCTTTCTTT. It codes for CASSNPGGYTEAFF.

The chain employs TRBV7-6 and TRBJ2-7; a possible D gene is TRBD2 (6 bases). V gave up 9 bases and J gave up 4 bases, with 22 bases separating them. The germline V gene encodes CDR1 SGHVS and CDR2 FNYEAQ. CDR3 size: 15 residues. The CDR3 spells CASRRAAQSPYEQYF. The CDR3 nucleotides read TGTGCCAGTAGGAGGGCCGCCCAATCCCCTTACGAGCAGTACTTC.

V usage is TRBV18 and J usage is TRBJ2-7, with 9 nucleotides matching TRBD1. Germline loops: CDR1 KGHSH, CDR2 LQKENI. V gave up 0 bases and J gave up 4 bases; unmatched junction bases: 10. The CDR3 is 17 amino acids. The CDR3, as DNA: TGTGCCAGCTCACCACCCGTATCAGGACAGGGGTATTACGAGCAGTACTTC. Its translation: CASSPPVSGQGYYEQYF.